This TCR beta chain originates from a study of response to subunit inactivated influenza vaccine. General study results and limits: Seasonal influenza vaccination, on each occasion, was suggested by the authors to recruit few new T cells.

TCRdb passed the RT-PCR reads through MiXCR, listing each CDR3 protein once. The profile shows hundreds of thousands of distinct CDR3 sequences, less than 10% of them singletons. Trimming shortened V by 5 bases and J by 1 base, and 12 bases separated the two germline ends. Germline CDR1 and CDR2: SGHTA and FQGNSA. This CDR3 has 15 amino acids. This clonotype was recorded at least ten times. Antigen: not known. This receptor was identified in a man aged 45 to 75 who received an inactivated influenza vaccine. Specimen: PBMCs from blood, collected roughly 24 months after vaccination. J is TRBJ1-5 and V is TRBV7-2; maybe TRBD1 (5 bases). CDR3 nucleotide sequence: TGTGCCAGCAGCGGGGGGTATATCAGCAATCAGCCCCAGCATTTT. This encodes CASSGGYISNQPQHF.